This T cell receptor beta chain derives from a study of CD8+ T cells in alopecia areata. Across the study: It was oral tofacitinib, at 5 to 10 mg twice daily, that treated patients received. Findings and limits, study-wide: Scalp specimens additionally yield sequences from normal skin's resident alphabeta T cells. Uncertainty about whether baseline CD8+ expansion is linked to response remains, with one nonresponder.

In this sample, this clone turned up a few times. The target antigen is unknown. CDR1 SQVTM and CDR2 ANQGSEA come from the germline V gene. This CDR3 is built from 15 residues. V trimming: 5 bases; J trimming: 2 bases; junction bases outside the gene matches: 5. Treatment specified: oral pan-JAK inhibitor, 5-10 mg twice daily. Lesional scalp punch biopsies and peripheral blood were collected from alopecia areata patients. Extracted RNA was reverse transcribed into cDNA, the sequencing template. TCRdb keeps only in-frame clones here, not all; method: immunoSEQ multiplex PCR. The sample records roughly 100,000 clones, roughly three fifths being singletons.

The source material was CD8+ T cells sorted from blood, sampled at roughly week 55, from a patient treated with tofacitinib. This TCR derives from a human donor with alopecia areata. V usage is TRBV29-1 and J usage is TRBJ2-3; 12 bases are a match to TRBD2. CDR3 amino acids: CSVPGLAGFTDTQYF. CDR3 sequence (DNA): TGCAGCGTTCCGGGACTAGCGGGTTTCACAGATACGCAGTATTTT.